This is a list of T cell receptor beta chains from one sample in a study of blood T cell repertoires in COVID-19. TCRdb's table, derived via immunoSEQ multiplex PCR, lists solely in-frame clones and lacks some. The profile shows about 76,000 clones, about 82% of them singletons. The sequenced material came from peripheral blood. Receptors originate from a man aged 45-60 years with COVID-19, enrolled during active disease. Both conserved end residues are part of each CDR3. The order of the fields is D gene, J gene, clone size, V gene, CDR3 protein, CDR3 DNA. A D gene is named only where the DNA matches it firmly. Clone size is shown for a subset of rows, as once, few, many or a class of expanded clone.

TRBD2 | TRBJ2-7 | - | TRBV6-1 | CASSEREGIYEQYF | TGTGCCAGCAGTGAGCGGGAGGGTATCTACGAGCAGTACTTC
- | TRBJ1-3 | - | TRBV5-6 | CASSLGVGLNTIYF | TGTGCCAGCAGCTTGGGTGTGGGGCTAAACACCATATATTTT
- | TRBJ1-4 | - | TRBV2 | CASSGEGGEKLFF | TGTGCCAGCAGTGGCGAGGGCGGTGAAAAACTGTTTTTT
- | TRBJ1-2 | - | TRBV28 | CASSSTTNYGYTF | TGTGCCAGCAGTTCAACAACTAACTATGGCTACACCTTC
TRBD1 | TRBJ1-1 | - | TRBV4-2 | CASSQEDRLNTEAFF | TGTGCCAGCAGCCAAGAGGACAGGCTGAACACTGAAGCTTTCTTT
- | TRBJ1-4 | - | TRBV19 | CASGSRGSGNEKLFF | TGTGCCAGTGGCTCTCGGGGGTCGGGTAATGAAAAACTGTTTTTT
TRBD2 | TRBJ2-7 | - | TRBV5-1 | CASSFGASGSPSSYEQYF | TGCGCCAGCAGCTTTGGTGCTAGCGGGAGCCCCTCGTCCTACGAGCAGTACTTC
- | TRBJ2-5 | - | TRBV28 | CASRGQQETQYF | TGTGCCAGCCGCGGACAGCAAGAGACCCAGTACTTC
TRBD1 | TRBJ2-1 | - | TRBV11-2 | CASKSGGNEQFF | TGTGCCAGCAAGTCAGGGGGCAATGAGCAGTTCTTC
TRBD2 | TRBJ2-7 | - | TRBV6-2/TRBV6-3 | CASSYGTSSYEQYF | TGTGCCAGCAGTTACGGGACTAGCTCCTACGAGCAGTACTTC
TRBD1 | TRBJ1-5 | - | TRBV27 | CASSLTRGLGQPQHF | TGTGCCAGCAGTTTAACCAGGGGGCTAGGTCAGCCCCAGCATTTT
TRBD1 | TRBJ1-3 | - | TRBV15 | CATSFGIQDRVIGNTIYF | TGTGCCACCAGCTTCGGAATTCAGGACAGGGTAATCGGAAACACCATATATTTT
TRBD1 | TRBJ1-6 | - | TRBV28 | CASSSGQGAPPLHF | TGTGCCAGCAGTTCAGGACAGGGGGCGCCGCCCCTCCACTTT
TRBD1 | TRBJ1-6 | - | TRBV4-2 | CASSRGQDNSPLHF | TGTGCCAGCAGCCGAGGACAGGATAATTCACCCCTCCACTTT
- | TRBJ1-1 | - | TRBV11-2 | CASSLGRGSTEAFF | TGTGCCAGCAGCCTAGGTAGGGGTAGCACTGAAGCTTTCTTT
TRBD1 | TRBJ1-1 | - | TRBV19 | CASSMGPGGSEAFF | TGTGCCAGTAGTATGGGTCCAGGGGGGAGTGAAGCTTTCTTT
- | TRBJ2-7 | - | TRBV30 | CAWSVGRGPLYEQYF | TGTGCCTGGAGTGTAGGCAGGGGTCCGCTTTACGAGCAGTACTTC
- | TRBJ2-1 | - | TRBV5-5 | CASSLRTNYNEQFF | TGTGCCAGCAGCCTGAGGACAAATTACAATGAGCAGTTCTTC
- | TRBJ1-3 | - | TRBV5-4 | CASSLEGGDGNTIYF | TGTGCCAGCAGCTTGGAAGGAGGGGACGGAAACACCATATATTTT
TRBD2 | TRBJ2-7 | - | TRBV10-3 | CAISGSGGSYEQYF | TGTGCCATCAGTGGGTCGGGGGGATCCTACGAGCAGTACTTC
- | TRBJ2-6 | - | TRBV27 | CAGTGAGANVLTF | TGTGCCGGTACAGGAGCGGGGGCCAACGTCCTGACTTTC
TRBD1 | TRBJ2-5 | - | TRBV28 | CASNRRGTGQETQYF | TGTGCCAGCAATCGACGCGGGACAGGCCAAGAGACCCAGTACTTC
TRBD2 | TRBJ2-1 | - | TRBV6-2/TRBV6-3 | CASSTPSGIFNEQFF | TGTGCCAGCAGTACCCCCAGCGGGATTTTTAATGAGCAGTTCTTC
TRBD2 | TRBJ2-7 | once | TRBV7-7 | CASSRAGGYEQYF | TGTGCTAGCAGCCGAGCGGGAGGGTACGAGCAGTACTTC
- | TRBJ2-3 | - | TRBV27 | CASSRKAPGSGTDTQYF | TGTGCCAGCAGTCGAAAGGCCCCGGGGAGCGGCACAGATACGCAGTATTTT
- | TRBJ2-3 | - | TRBV7-6 | CASSLNRGITDTQYF | TGTGCCAGCAGCTTGAACCGGGGGATCACAGATACGCAGTATTTT
- | TRBJ1-5 | once | TRBV28 | CASAGTAGNQPQHF | TGTGCCAGCGCTGGTACGGCCGGGAATCAGCCCCAGCATTTT